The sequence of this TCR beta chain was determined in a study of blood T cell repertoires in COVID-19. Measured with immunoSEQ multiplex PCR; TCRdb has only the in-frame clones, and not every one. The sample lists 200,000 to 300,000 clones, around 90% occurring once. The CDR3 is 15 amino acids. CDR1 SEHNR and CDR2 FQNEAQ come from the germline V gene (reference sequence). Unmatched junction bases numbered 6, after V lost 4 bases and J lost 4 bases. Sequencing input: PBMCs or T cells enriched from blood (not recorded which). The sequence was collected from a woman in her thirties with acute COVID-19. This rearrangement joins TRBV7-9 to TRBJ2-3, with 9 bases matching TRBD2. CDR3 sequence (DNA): TGTGCCAGCAGCTCCAGCGGGGGGTTCGCAGATACGCAGTATTTT. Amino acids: CASSSSGGFADTQYF.